The 31 T cell receptor beta chains listed next were all sequenced from one sample in a study of T cell repertoires in cytomegalovirus infection. Their antigens are not known. TCRdb passed the reads through MiXCR, listing each CDR3 protein once. The table lists about 130,000 distinct CDR3 sequences, more than 30% of them singletons. Here the sequenced sample was CD8+ T cells from cultured PBMCs, taken from culture after CMV antigen stimulation. The receptors originated from a human donor in good health (CMV status not recorded). Some clones in this sample may be carry-over from other donors' samples.

In this sample, this clonotype turned up a few times. Here the CDR3 DNA reads TGTGCCAGCAGCTTAGGCGGGGGGGCCGGTGATGAGCAGTTCTTC. Its protein is CASSLGGGAGDEQFF. The gene calls are TRBV7-8 and TRBJ2-1; TRBD2 aligns across 9 bases. Germline V lookup: CDR1 SGHVS, CDR2 FQNEAQ. CDR3 length equals 15 residues. V lost 1 base to trimming and J lost 8 bases; unmatched junction nucleotides: 6.

This clonotype was counted between two and nine times. The J gene is TRBJ1-6, the V gene TRBV20-1, with TRBD1 as a possible D gene (5 bases). Per germline, CDR1 DFQATT and CDR2 SNEGSKA (reference sequence). The V end lost 2 bases, the J end lost 9 bases, and 14 bases lay between the germline ends. The CDR3 spans 14 residues. The DNA for the CDR3 is TGCAGTGCTAGATTGGGGCAGAGGGGTTCACCCCTCCACTTT. This encodes CSARLGQRGSPLHF.

V and J are TRBV13 and TRBJ1-1; no clear D. Looked up from germline, CDR1 is PRHDT and CDR2 is FYEKMQ (reference sequence). The CDR3 sequence is 12 residues long. V was cut by 7 bases and J by 7 bases, with 13 bases left in between. Here the CDR3 reads CASKRYGIEAFF. The CDR3 DNA reads as TGTGCCAGCAAGCGCTATGGTATTGAAGCTTTCTTT. The variable domain in full, completed from reference TRBV13 and TRBJ1-1, reads AAGVIQSPRHLIKEKRETATLKCYPIPRHDTVYWYQQGPGQDPQFLISFYEKMQSDKGSIPDRFSAQQFSDYHSELNMSSLELGDSALYFCASKRYGIEAFFGQGTRLTVV.

This clonotype was observed a handful of times. The CDR3 loop is CASSPGNAGTGISYEQYF. In DNA form, the CDR3 reads TGTGCCAGCTCACCTGGGAATGCCGGGACAGGGATATCCTACGAGCAGTACTTC. The chain combines TRBV18 with TRBJ2-7; 9 bases align to TRBD1. The germline gives CDR1 KGHSH, CDR2 LQKENI. V trimming: 3 bases; J trimming: 1 base; junction bases outside the gene matches: 13. The CDR3 is 18 amino acids. The full variable domain, with the rest looked up from reference TRBV18 and TRBJ2-7, is NAGVMQNPRHLVRRRGQEARLRCSPMKGHSHVYWYRQLPEEGLKFMVYLQKENIIDESGMPKERFSAEFPKEGPSILRIQQVVRGDSAAYFCASSPGNAGTGISYEQYFGPGTRLTVT.

The sample holds a few counts of this clonotype. This chain connects TRBV2 to TRBJ2-7; 11 nucleotides align to TRBD1. From germline, CDR1 is SNHLY and CDR2 FYNNEI. CDR3 length equals 13 residues. After removal of 10 bases from V and 3 bases from J, the junction contained 5 bases not matched to a gene. The CDR3 sequence: CATSGTGGYEQYF. CDR3 bases: TGTGCCACGTCCGGGACAGGGGGCTACGAGCAGTACTTC.

This clonotype was recorded once. Here the CDR3 DNA reads TGTGCCAGCAGCCCGTGGGGGGGCACCCAAGAGACCCAGTACTTC. Protein sequence: CASSPWGGTQETQYF. The J gene is TRBJ2-5, the V gene TRBV4-2, with a weak D call TRBD2 (7 bases). This CDR3 region has 15 residues. Trimming cost V 4 bases and J 1 base, with 13 bases left between them. Germline V CDR1 and CDR2: LGHNA, YNFKEQ.

The chain joins TRBV4-1 to TRBJ2-2; D may be TRBD1 or TRBD2 (6 bases each). The V gene's germline CDR1 is MGHRA and CDR2 YSYEKL. There are 15 residues in the CDR3. The V gene lost 5 bases and the J gene lost 3 bases, with 13 bases spanning the gap. The CDR3 is CASSREAGDTGELFF. DNA for the CDR3: TGCGCCAGCAGCAGGGAGGCAGGGGACACCGGGGAGCTGTTTTTT.

This clonotype appeared many times. This chain joins TRBV7-2 and TRBJ2-7; D gene ambiguous. Trimming left V 1 base short and J 1 base short, with 11 bases between. The CDR3 spans 15 residues. Germline lookup yields CDR1 SGHTA and CDR2 FQGNSA. The CDR3 region has the DNA TGTGCCAGCAGCTTAGGCCCCGTACCGTCCTACGAGCAGTACTTC. It yields the protein CASSLGPVPSYEQYF.

This clonotype was detected only a few times. CDR3 sequence: CASSFNPGGSTEAFF. CDR3 coding DNA: TGTGCCAGCAGCTTCAACCCGGGAGGAAGCACTGAAGCTTTCTTT. V usage is TRBV11-2 and J usage is TRBJ1-1; D uncertain. The V and J ends lost 3 bases and 4 bases respectively, with 15 bases between them. This CDR3 is 15 amino acids long. The germline gives CDR1 SGHAT, CDR2 FQNNGV.

This clonotype was counted only a few times. This rearrangement joins TRBV2 to TRBJ2-3; D is undetermined. V lost 5 bases to trimming and J lost 4 bases, with 4 bases between them. The CDR3 contains 11 residues. CDR1 is SNHLY, CDR2 FYNNEI, per germline. The CDR3 coding sequence is TGTGCCAGCAGTATCCCAGATACGCAGTATTTT. Amino acid sequence: CASSIPDTQYF.

This clonotype was detected only a few times. The J gene is TRBJ1-1, the V gene TRBV10-3; D is unclear. This CDR3 has 13 residues. The V end lost 5 bases, the J end lost 1 base, and 8 bases lay between the germline ends. Germline lookup yields CDR1 ENHRY and CDR2 SYGVKD. In DNA form, the CDR3 reads TGTGCCATCAGTAGGACTCCGAACACTGAAGCTTTCTTT. Its translation is CAISRTPNTEAFF.

The V and J genes are TRBV27 and TRBJ2-7, with D perhaps assigned TRBD1 or TRBD2 (5 bases each). Germline loops: CDR1 MNHEY, CDR2 SMNVEV (reference sequence). The CDR3 runs to 13 residues. Trimming removed 3 bases from V and 3 bases from J, with 9 bases in between. The CDR3 DNA reads TGTGCCAGCAGTTTGAGGGACGGCTACGAGCAGTACTTC. Its translation: CASSLRDGYEQYF.

This clonotype was found a few times. The V and J genes are TRBV7-9 and TRBJ1-2; no clear D gene. This CDR3 is built from 13 residues. In germline, CDR1 is SEHNR, CDR2 FQNEAQ (reference sequence). V dropped 4 bases and J dropped 4 bases, with 10 bases sitting between them. The CDR3 loop reads CASSSDGSYGYTF. The DNA of the CDR3 is TGTGCCAGCAGCTCGGACGGAAGCTATGGCTACACCTTC.

The rearrangement joins TRBV4-1 to TRBJ1-1; 10 bases match TRBD1. The CDR3 covers 15 residues. Per the germline V gene, CDR1 is MGHRA and CDR2 is YSYEKL. V was clipped by 5 bases and J by 6 bases; unmatched bases: 9. The CDR3 is CASSARDRGSAEAFF. CDR3 nucleotides: TGCGCCAGCAGCGCCCGGGACAGGGGATCGGCTGAAGCTTTCTTT.

This sequence joins TRBV12-3 or TRBV12-4 and TRBJ1-1; 7 bases line up with TRBD1. There are 14 residues in the CDR3. The V segment lost 5 bases and the J segment 4 bases; nucleotides outside the gene matches: 7. CDR3 region: CASSETGLGTEAFF. The CDR3 nucleotides read TGTGCCAGCAGTGAGACAGGGCTGGGCACTGAAGCTTTCTTT.

This clonotype was counted between two and nine times. V is TRBV4-1 and J is TRBJ1-1; D is unclear. This CDR3 contains 13 residues. The germline V and J ends were trimmed by 6 bases and 7 bases, with 15 bases remaining between them. Germline values: CDR1 MGHRA, CDR2 YSYEKL. Written as DNA, the CDR3 is TGCGCCAGCAGTCGCCGAGCGGACGGTGAAGCTTTCTTT. It is translated as CASSRRADGEAFF.

The count of this clonotype is one. V usage is TRBV13 and J usage is TRBJ2-5; 14 nucleotides match TRBD2. This CDR3 is 18 amino acids long. CDR1 and CDR2 (germline): PRHDT, FYEKMQ (reference sequence). The V gene end was trimmed by 4 bases and the J gene end by 4 bases; junction bases not matched to a gene: 11. This CDR3 reads CASSSRTSGGLTLETQYF. The CDR3 DNA is TGTGCCAGCAGCTCGAGGACTAGCGGGGGGCTCACCTTAGAGACCCAGTACTTC.

The V call is TRBV2, the J call TRBJ2-5; 10 nucleotides match TRBD2. With V trimmed by 10 bases and J by 8 bases, 16 bases remained unmatched. Germline V gives CDR1 SNHLY, CDR2 FYNNEI. The CDR3 is 15 amino acids. This CDR3 reads CATHGSLAGPRTQYF. CDR3 bases: TGTGCCACCCATGGATCACTAGCGGGGCCAAGAACCCAGTACTTC.

This clonotype was observed many times. The chain links TRBV7-2 to TRBJ2-1; 9 nucleotides match TRBD1. The trim removed 5 bases at V and 3 bases at J, leaving 20 bases unmatched. The CDR3 spans 20 residues. Germline CDR1 reads SGHTA; CDR2 reads FQGNSA. The CDR3 is CASSLPRGTGINGIYNEQFF. In nucleotides, the CDR3 is TGTGCCAGCAGCCTACCACGCGGGACAGGGATAAACGGAATCTACAATGAGCAGTTCTTC. The entire variable domain, with the rest obtained from reference TRBV7-2 and TRBJ2-1, is as follows: GAGVSQSPSNKVTEKGKDVELRCDPISGHTALYWYRQSLGQGLEFLIYFQGNSAPDKSGLPSDRFSAERTGGSVSTLTIQRTQQEDSAVYLCASSLPRGTGINGIYNEQFFGPGTRLTVL.

The chain links TRBV6-5 to TRBJ2-3, with 10 positions matching TRBD2. Trimming cost V 1 base and J 2 bases; bases outside gene matches: 12. The CDR3 runs to 19 residues. Per the germline V gene, CDR1 is MNHEY and CDR2 is SVGAGI. Written as DNA, the CDR3 is TGTGCCAGCAGTTACTATATCACTAGCGGGACGGGGGACACAGATACGCAGTATTTT. Residues: CASSYYITSGTGDTDTQYF.

This chain links TRBV20-1 with TRBJ2-2, with a weak D call TRBD1 (6 bases). The germline gives CDR1 DFQATT, CDR2 SNEGSKA (reference sequence). The CDR3 extends over 14 amino acids. The V gene lost 0 bases and the J gene lost 6 bases, with 11 bases spanning the gap. The CDR3 region is CSARDEGVAGELFF. The CDR3 DNA reads TGCAGTGCTAGAGATGAGGGGGTCGCCGGGGAGCTGTTTTTT.

This clonotype was seen only a few times. The V gene is TRBV9, the J gene TRBJ1-3; 7 bases align to TRBD1. The CDR3 has 17 amino acids. Per germline, CDR1 SGDLS and CDR2 YYNGEE. Trimming at V came to 3 bases and at J to 0 bases, leaving 9 bases not matched to a gene. As DNA, the CDR3 is TGTGCCAGCAGCGGCACTACAGGGGCCATCTCTGGAAACACCATATATTTT. Translating it yields CASSGTTGAISGNTIYF. The whole variable domain, remainder taken from reference TRBV9 and TRBJ1-3, is DSGVTQTPKHLITATGQRVTLRCSPRSGDLSVYWYQQSLDQGLQFLIQYYNGEERAKGNILERFSAQQFPDLHSELNLSSLELGDSALYFCASSGTTGAISGNTIYFGEGSWLTVV.

This clonotype has just a few counts. The chain carries TRBV11-2 and TRBJ2-1; 9 bases align to TRBD1. Germline assignment: CDR1 SGHAT and CDR2 FQNNGV. This CDR3 is 13 amino acids long. V dropped 4 bases and J dropped 5; count of bases not matched to a gene: 0. The CDR3 region is CASSWDRDNEQFF. The CDR3 coding sequence is TGTGCCAGCAGCTGGGACAGGGACAATGAGCAGTTCTTC.

The genes are TRBV6-2 or TRBV6-3 and TRBJ2-3; 8 bases are a match to TRBD1. The CDR3 has 17 residues. Germline V gene lookup returns CDR1 MNHEY and CDR2 SVGEGT. The V and J ends lost 0 bases and 2 bases, in that order; junction bases with no gene match: 7. CDR3 sequence reads: CASSYSSDRDLTDTQYF. CDR3 nucleotide sequence: TGTGCCAGCAGTTACTCCTCGGACAGGGACCTCACAGATACGCAGTATTTT.

In its sample, this clonotype was seen many times. The J gene is TRBJ1-5, the V gene TRBV15; the D is unclear. V was trimmed by 4 bases and J by 6 bases, leaving 7 bases between them. The CDR3 runs 12 residues. CDR1 is LNHNV, CDR2 YYDKDF, per germline (reference sequence). Written as DNA, the CDR3 is TGTGCCACCAGCACCGCCATTCAGCCCCAGCATTTT. Translating it yields CATSTAIQPQHF.

This clonotype was seen many times. The junction departs from the called germline gene at one end, perhaps through a read error. The rearrangement joins TRBV7-7 to TRBJ2-7; 7 positions match TRBD1. Looked up from germline, CDR1 is SSHAT and CDR2 is FNYEAQ (reference sequence). CDR3 length: 13 residues. The CDR3 here is CASSSGQTYEQYF. Written as DNA, the CDR3 is TGTGCTAGCAGCTCGGGACAGACCTACGAGCAGTACTTC.

This clonotype was seen more than once but under ten times. The chain recombines TRBV10-3 with TRBJ2-7; 9 bases align to TRBD2. V lost 0 bases, J lost 4 bases, and 7 bases stayed unmatched. Per germline, CDR1 ENHRY and CDR2 SYGVKD. CDR3 length: 16 residues. Here the CDR3 reads CAISESERGALYEQYF. The CDR3 nucleotides are TGTGCCATCAGTGAGTCGGAGCGGGGGGCCTTGTACGAGCAGTACTTC.

Comment on this clonotype: A much larger clonotype is one base distant, so this may be a read error. Here the CDR3 DNA reads TGTGCCATCAGTGAAGAGGGCTGGCGGGTGGGCCTCAATGAGCAGTTCTTC. Translation gives CAISEEGWRVGLNEQFF. The gene calls are TRBV10-3 and TRBJ2-1; D is possibly TRBD2 (5 bases). V was cut by 3 bases and J by 6 bases, with 21 bases left in between. Germline assignment: CDR1 ENHRY and CDR2 SYGVKD. The CDR3 runs 17 residues.

This clonotype occurred many times. The chain links TRBV28 to TRBJ1-1; D is possibly TRBD1 (5 bases). V was pared by 3 bases and J by 5 bases, with 10 bases between. This CDR3 comprises 13 residues. Germline CDR1 and CDR2: MDHEN and SYDVKM. CDR3 DNA: TGTGCCAGCAGTTTCGAGGGGTGGACTGAAGCTTTCTTT. Its translation is CASSFEGWTEAFF.

This clonotype came up a few times. The chain employs TRBV28 and TRBJ2-3; D remains unclear. Germline values: CDR1 MDHEN, CDR2 SYDVKM. The CDR3 loop spans 13 amino acids. Trimming shortened V by 3 bases and J by 4 bases, and 8 bases separated the two germline ends. This CDR3 is CASSFGAPDTQYF. CDR3 nucleotide sequence: TGTGCCAGCAGTTTCGGAGCCCCAGATACGCAGTATTTT.

This clonotype was recorded many times. The chain employs TRBV6-1 and TRBJ2-1; D unclear. Trimming removed 2 bases at V and 5 bases at J, with 13 bases between. CDR3 length: 15 residues. The germline V gene encodes CDR1 MNHNS and CDR2 SASEGT. For the CDR3, the DNA is TGTGCCAGCAGTGAAATAGGATCCCCAGACAATGAGCAGTTCTTC. Its protein product is CASSEIGSPDNEQFF.